Below, 5 T cell receptor beta chains from the same sample are listed, as sequenced in a study of blood T cells in healthy people across ages. Primed by a sample-barcoded 5' primer and a J-beta primer mix, a second PCR proceeded for 7 to 11 cycles. Each CDR3 protein is one row after TCRdb ran MiXCR on the 5' RACE reads. This sample has over 600,000 distinct CDR3 sequences, with more than 50% found just once. Sequenced: blood. The receptors were sampled from a man aged 35 to 55 in good health.

The chain has TRBV18 and TRBJ2-5; D unresolved. Germline CDR1 reads KGHSH; CDR2 reads LQKENI. The CDR3 loop spans 12 amino acids. The ends were cut back, 1 base at V and 4 bases at J, with 4 bases in the middle. As DNA, the CDR3 is TGTGCCAGCTCACCACAGGCAGAGACCCAGTACTTC. It codes for CASSPQAETQYF. The variable domain in full, completed from reference TRBV18 and TRBJ2-5, reads NAGVMQNPRHLVRRRGQEARLRCSPMKGHSHVYWYRQLPEEGLKFMVYLQKENIIDESGMPKERFSAEFPKEGPSILRIQQVVRGDSAAYFCASSPQAETQYFGPGTRLLVL.

Concerning this clonotype: Since the CDR3 does not end with the conserved phenylalanine or tryptophan, this likely comes from a read error. The CDR3 nucleotides read TGCAGCGCTGAGGGGGGGCAGAGTGATGAGCAGTTCATC. Protein sequence: CSAEGGQSDEQFI. This chain links TRBV29-1 with TRBJ2-1; tentatively, D is TRBD2 (7 bases). Germline V gene data show CDR1 as SQVTM and CDR2 as ANQGSEA. The V and J ends lost 7 bases and 8 bases respectively, with 18 bases between them. The length of the CDR3 is 13 residues.

The table lists this clonotype with a few counts. The chain carries TRBV6-4 and TRBJ2-3; TRBD1 might be the D (6 bases). Trimming took 5 bases from V and 6 from J, leaving 12 bases between them. CDR1 MRHNA and CDR2 SNTAGT come from the germline V gene. This CDR3 is built from 13 residues. CDR3 nucleotides: TGTGCCAGCAGTTCTTTGAGGGGGGATACGCAGTATTTT. Encoded protein: CASSSLRGDTQYF.

This clonotype occurred a few times. The V call is TRBV12-3 or TRBV12-4, the J call TRBJ1-1; tentative D call: TRBD1 (6 bases). The CDR3 covers 15 residues. Trimming pared 6 bases from V and 0 bases from J, leaving 14 bases between. For the CDR3, the DNA is TGTGCCAGCAGCCACGGACAGCGGATGAACACTGAAGCTTTCTTT. It specifies CASSHGQRMNTEAFF.

This clonotype was recorded once. The J gene is TRBJ2-7, the V gene TRBV11-3, with D possibly TRBD2 on 6 matching bases. Trimming took 4 bases from V and 0 from J, leaving 13 bases between them. The length of the CDR3 is 15 residues. Germline-derived CDR1 and CDR2 are SGHNT and YENEEA. CDR3 residues: CASSWVGDSSYEQYF. The DNA for the CDR3 is TGTGCCAGCAGCTGGGTTGGGGACTCCTCCTACGAGCAGTACTTC. The complete variable domain, with remaining parts taken from reference TRBV11-3 and TRBJ2-7, reads EAGVVQSPRYKIIEKKQPVAFWCNPISGHNTLYWYLQNLGQGPELLIRYENEEAVDDSQLPKDRFSAERLKGVDSTLKIQPAELGDSAVYLCASSWVGDSSYEQYFGPGTRLTVT.